One and the same sample provided the 24 T cell receptor beta chains below, sequenced in a study of CD4+ T cells in melanoma. TCRdb's copy holds only in-frame clones and misses some; the assay was immunoSEQ multiplex PCR. The sample comprises some 110,000 clones, roughly 90% of which are singletons, and roughly 3.1% rests with the top ten. The specimen sequenced was peripheral blood. These TCRs come from a human donor with melanoma.

The CDR3 DNA sequence: TGCGCCAGCAGGAGGGGACAGGGGTTGATGAGGGACACTGAAGCTTTCTTT. This codes for CASRRGQGLMRDTEAFF. The chain is built from TRBV4-1 and TRBJ1-1, with TRBD1 matching 10 bases. The CDR3 spans 17 residues. The germline V gene has CDR1 MGHRA and CDR2 YSYEKL. V lost 6 bases to trimming and J lost 3 bases; unmatched junction nucleotides: 13.

This clone showed up just once. The chain is built from TRBV6-5 and TRBJ2-3; unclear D gene. The CDR3 loop spans 14 amino acids. Per germline, CDR1 MNHEY and CDR2 SVGAGI. V was clipped by 4 bases and J by 0 bases, with 8 bases between them. The DNA of the CDR3 is TGTGCCAGCAGTTCCCGACATAGCACAGATACGCAGTATTTT. It encodes CASSSRHSTDTQYF.

V and J are TRBV20-1 and TRBJ1-1; D remains ambiguous. The CDR3 spans 11 residues. Per germline, CDR1 DFQATT and CDR2 SNEGSKA (reference sequence). The CDR3 DNA is TGCAGCACAACCGGCTCTGGGGAAGCTTTCTTT. Amino acid sequence: CSTTGSGEAFF.

V gene TRBV6-4 combines with J gene TRBJ1-1; 8 bases are a match to TRBD1. CDR1 MRHNA and CDR2 SNTAGT come from the germline V gene. The V gene end was trimmed by 6 bases and the J gene end by 1 base; junction bases not matched to a gene: 7. The CDR3 spans 15 residues. CDR3 amino acids: CASRRTGTSNTEAFF. The CDR3 DNA reads TGTGCCAGCAGGAGGACAGGGACGTCGAACACTGAAGCTTTCTTT.

This chain links TRBV5-1 with TRBJ2-1; D may be TRBD2 (6 bases). There are 15 residues in the CDR3. Germline CDR1 reads SGHRS; CDR2 reads YFSETQ. Trimming removed 6 bases at V and 8 bases at J, with 21 bases between. The CDR3 coding sequence is TGCGCCAGCACCTTCCCCGGGACTGGGGCTCATGAGCAGTTCTTC. It yields the protein CASTFPGTGAHEQFF.

This clone has just one count. The chain carries TRBV7-6 and TRBJ2-1; D is unresolved. CDR1 and CDR2 (germline): SGHVS, FNYEAQ. This CDR3 is built from 12 residues. V lost 3 bases and J lost 5, with 5 bases in between. The CDR3 sequence is CASSFAHNEQFF. CDR3 nucleotide sequence: TGTGCCAGCAGCTTTGCCCACAATGAGCAGTTCTTC.

The gene calls are TRBV18 and TRBJ2-2, with D possibly being TRBD1 (6 bases). Germline CDR1 reads KGHSH; CDR2 reads LQKENI. V dropped 0 bases and J dropped 0 bases, with 8 bases sitting between them. The CDR3 is 16 residues long. DNA of the CDR3: TGTGCCAGCTCACCACCGGGACACGCGAACACCGGGGAGCTGTTTTTT. Amino acid sequence: CASSPPGHANTGELFF.

Remarks on this clone: The sample has other DNA sequences that encode this CDR3 too. This chain connects TRBV7-9 to TRBJ2-1; 13 nucleotides agree with TRBD2. Trimming cost V 2 bases and J 5 bases; bases outside gene matches: 0. Germline CDR1 SEHNR, CDR2 FQNEAQ (reference sequence). This CDR3 comprises 15 residues. CDR3 in amino acids: CASSLTSGRDNEQFF. The CDR3 region has the DNA TGTGCCAGCAGCTTAACTAGCGGGAGGGACAATGAGCAGTTCTTC.

CDR3 nucleotides: TGTGCCAGCAGAACAGCCCTTAATGAAAAACTGTTTTTT. Its protein product is CASRTALNEKLFF. The chain links TRBV6-1 to TRBJ1-4; the D is unclear. Per germline, CDR1 MNHNS and CDR2 SASEGT. The CDR3 runs to 13 residues. The V end was cut by 6 bases, the J end by 4 bases, with 9 bases between.

This chain connects TRBV19 to TRBJ1-5; TRBD1 matches 9 bases. This CDR3 has 13 residues. Per germline, CDR1 LNHDA and CDR2 SQIVND (reference sequence). V shed 9 bases, J shed 6 bases, and the junction held 6 bases outside the gene matches. CDR3 sequence (DNA): TGTGCCAGCGATACAGGGGGCTTTCAGCCCCAGCATTTT. Translation: CASDTGGFQPQHF.

The chain has TRBV28 and TRBJ1-5, with D possibly being TRBD1 (5 bases). CDR1 and CDR2 from the germline V gene are MDHEN and SYDVKM. The CDR3 extends over 13 amino acids. The V gene lost 4 bases and the J gene lost 6 bases, with 10 bases spanning the gap. The CDR3 loop is CASSWTSGQPQHF. The DNA of the CDR3 is TGTGCCAGCAGTTGGACAAGCGGTCAGCCCCAGCATTTT. The full variable domain, in which reference TRBV28 and TRBJ1-5 provide the parts outside the CDR3, is DVKVTQSSRYLVKRTGEKVFLECVQDMDHENMFWYRQDPGLGLRLIYFSYDVKMKEKGDIPEGYSVSREKKERFSLILESASTNQTSMYLCASSWTSGQPQHFGDGTRLSIL.

This clone showed up just once. This chain links TRBV6-5 with TRBJ2-5, with a tentative D call TRBD2 (5 bases). This CDR3 region has 13 residues. With 4 bases removed from V and 8 bases from J, the gap between germline ends came to 14 bases. In germline, CDR1 is MNHEY, CDR2 SVGAGI. This CDR3 is CASSSGPAGTQYF. In DNA form, the CDR3 reads TGTGCCAGCAGTTCCGGACCTGCGGGTACCCAGTACTTC.

This clone showed up just once. The genes are TRBV5-1 and TRBJ2-7; 12 bases are a match to TRBD1. V lost 0 bases to trimming and J lost 6 bases; unmatched junction nucleotides: 4. This CDR3 contains 15 residues. Germline V gene lookup returns CDR1 SGHRS and CDR2 YFSETQ. CDR3 residues: CASSLEGTGGREQYF. The CDR3 DNA reads TGCGCCAGCAGCTTGGAGGGGACAGGGGGCCGCGAGCAGTACTTC.

This clone was detected only once. This rearrangement joins TRBV28 to TRBJ2-1; D is uncertain. The CDR3 runs to 13 residues. Trimming shortened V by 8 bases and J by 0 bases, and 8 bases separated the two germline ends. Germline V gene lookup returns CDR1 MDHEN and CDR2 SYDVKM. CDR3 sequence (DNA): TGTGCCAGCGTCCGGCTCTCCTACAATGAGCAGTTCTTC. It specifies CASVRLSYNEQFF. The whole variable domain, remainder taken from reference TRBV28 and TRBJ2-1, is DVKVTQSSRYLVKRTGEKVFLECVQDMDHENMFWYRQDPGLGLRLIYFSYDVKMKEKGDIPEGYSVSREKKERFSLILESASTNQTSMYLCASVRLSYNEQFFGPGTRLTVL.

This sequence joins TRBV4-3 and TRBJ2-7, with 7 positions matching TRBD1. Trimming at V came to 1 base and at J to 0 bases, leaving 6 bases not matched to a gene. CDR1 LGHNA and CDR2 YSLEER come from the germline V gene. CDR3 length: 16 residues. CDR3 DNA sequence: TGCGCCAGCAGCCAAGGTACAGGGGCCTCCTCCTACGAGCAGTACTTC. It is translated as CASSQGTGASSYEQYF.

V is TRBV15 and J is TRBJ2-4; 9 bases line up with TRBD1. With V trimmed by 1 base and J by 7 bases, 8 bases remained unmatched. The CDR3 has 16 amino acids. CDR1 and CDR2 (germline): LNHNV, YYDKDF (reference sequence). CDR3 loop: CATSRAFGQGRNIQYF. The CDR3 DNA follows: TGTGCCACCAGCAGAGCTTTCGGACAGGGGCGCAACATTCAGTACTTC. The full variable domain, with the rest looked up from reference TRBV15 and TRBJ2-4, is DAMVIQNPRYQVTQFGKPVTLSCSQTLNHNVMYWYQQKSSQAPKLLFHYYDKDFNNEADTPDNFQSRRPNTSFCFLDIRSPGLGDTAMYLCATSRAFGQGRNIQYFGAGTRLSVL.

The chain links TRBV5-1 to TRBJ1-2, with a tentative D call TRBD1 (5 bases). Per germline, CDR1 SGHRS and CDR2 YFSETQ. V lost 0 bases and J lost 0, with 18 bases in between. The CDR3 sequence is 18 residues long. CDR3 bases: TGCGCCAGCAGCTTGGAAGGCGGCGGACGGGACCCTAACTATGGCTACACCTTC. Its translation: CASSLEGGGRDPNYGYTF.

The genes are TRBV5-1 and TRBJ2-2, with a possible D match to TRBD1 (6 bases). Trimming took 4 bases from V and 1 from J, leaving 8 bases between them. Germline V gene sequence: CDR1 SGHRS, CDR2 YFSETQ. CDR3 length: 14 residues. CDR3 loop: CASSRQVNTGELFF. The CDR3 DNA reads as TGCGCCAGCAGCCGACAGGTGAACACCGGGGAGCTGTTTTTT.

The chain links TRBV6-5 to TRBJ1-2, with D maybe TRBD1 (6 bases). The length of the CDR3 is 11 residues. V lost 8 bases and J lost 2, with 6 bases in between. Germline loops: CDR1 MNHEY, CDR2 SVGAGI. The CDR3: CASGQNYGYTF. In nucleotides, the CDR3 is TGTGCCAGCGGACAGAACTATGGCTACACCTTC.

The genes are TRBV4-3 and TRBJ2-7; D is ambiguous. Trimming took off 0 bases at V and 3 bases at J, with 12 bases between the two ends. The length of the CDR3 is 15 residues. The germline V gene encodes CDR1 LGHNA and CDR2 YSLEER. CDR3 sequence reads: CASSQDQHSDYEQYF. As DNA, the CDR3 is TGCGCCAGCAGCCAAGACCAACATTCGGACTACGAGCAGTACTTC.

The rearrangement joins TRBV5-1 to TRBJ2-5; 8 positions agree with TRBD1. With V trimmed by 3 bases and J by 5 bases, 6 bases remained unmatched. Germline loops: CDR1 SGHRS, CDR2 YFSETQ. The CDR3 has 14 residues. The CDR3 region has the DNA TGCGCCAGCAGCTGGCGGACAGGGCGCGAGACCCAGTACTTC. Encoded protein: CASSWRTGRETQYF.

The chain recombines TRBV7-9 with TRBJ2-2; 8 bases fit TRBD1. Trimming took 1 base from V and 4 from J; bases not matched to a gene: 2. The CDR3 runs 15 residues. Germline CDR1 and CDR2: SEHNR and FQNEAQ (reference sequence). DNA for the CDR3: TGTGCCAGCAGCTTAGGGACAGGGTCCACCGGGGAGCTGTTTTTT. Translating gives CASSLGTGSTGELFF.

CDR3 in amino acids: CASSLGTGGKSYEQYF. The CDR3 DNA is TGTGCCAGCAGCTTAGGGACAGGGGGCAAGAGCTACGAGCAGTACTTC. The chain carries TRBV7-9 and TRBJ2-7, with 11 bases lining up with TRBD1. V was clipped by 1 base and J by 3 bases; unmatched bases: 5. This CDR3 contains 16 residues. Germline lookup yields CDR1 SEHNR and CDR2 FQNEAQ (reference sequence).

The J gene is TRBJ2-2, the V gene TRBV28, with TRBD2 matching over 11 bases. Germline CDR1 is MDHEN and CDR2 is SYDVKM. This CDR3 comprises 17 residues. V shed 7 bases, J shed 1 base, and the junction held 8 bases outside the gene matches. CDR3 DNA sequence: TGTGCCAGCACCGACCTAGCGGGGGGCTTGAACACCGGGGAGCTGTTTTTT. Amino acids: CASTDLAGGLNTGELFF.